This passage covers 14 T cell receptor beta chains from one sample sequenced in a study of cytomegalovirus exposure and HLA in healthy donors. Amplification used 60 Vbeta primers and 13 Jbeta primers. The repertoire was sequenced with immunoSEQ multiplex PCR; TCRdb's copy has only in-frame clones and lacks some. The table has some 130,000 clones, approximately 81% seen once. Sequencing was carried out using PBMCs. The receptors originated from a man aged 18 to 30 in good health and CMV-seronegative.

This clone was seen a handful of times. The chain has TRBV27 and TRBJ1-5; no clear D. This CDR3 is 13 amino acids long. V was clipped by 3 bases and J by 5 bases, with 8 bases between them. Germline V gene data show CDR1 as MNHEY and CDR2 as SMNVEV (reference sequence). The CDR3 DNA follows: TGTGCCAGCAGTTTCTCAGGTTATCAGCCCCAGCATTTT. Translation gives CASSFSGYQPQHF.

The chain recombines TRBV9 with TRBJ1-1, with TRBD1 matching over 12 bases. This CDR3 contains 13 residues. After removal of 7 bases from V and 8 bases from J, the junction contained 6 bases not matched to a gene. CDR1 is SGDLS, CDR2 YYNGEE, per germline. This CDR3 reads CASGPGTGGEAFF. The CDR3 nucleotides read TGTGCCAGCGGGCCCGGGACAGGGGGCGAAGCTTTCTTT.

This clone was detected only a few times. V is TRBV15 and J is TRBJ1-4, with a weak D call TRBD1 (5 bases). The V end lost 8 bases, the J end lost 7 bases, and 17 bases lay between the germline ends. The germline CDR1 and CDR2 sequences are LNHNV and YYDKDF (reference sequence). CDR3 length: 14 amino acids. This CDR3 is CATSYGGVSEKLFF. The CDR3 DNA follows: TGTGCCACCTCCTACGGGGGGGTGAGTGAAAAACTGTTTTTT.

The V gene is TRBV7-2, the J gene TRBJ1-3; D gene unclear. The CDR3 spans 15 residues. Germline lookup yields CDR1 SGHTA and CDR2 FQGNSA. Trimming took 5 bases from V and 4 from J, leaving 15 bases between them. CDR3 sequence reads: CASSPRFGSGNTIYF. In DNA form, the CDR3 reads TGTGCCAGCAGCCCCCGGTTCGGGAGCGGAAACACCATATATTTT.

CDR3 region: CAITGTGNGGYTF. The CDR3 DNA sequence: TGTGCCATCACCGGGACAGGGAATGGGGGCTACACCTTC. V usage is TRBV10-3 and J usage is TRBJ1-2; TRBD1 aligns across 9 bases. The CDR3 consists of 13 residues. Germline V gene sequence: CDR1 ENHRY, CDR2 SYGVKD. V lost 7 bases to trimming and J lost 8 bases; unmatched junction nucleotides: 8.

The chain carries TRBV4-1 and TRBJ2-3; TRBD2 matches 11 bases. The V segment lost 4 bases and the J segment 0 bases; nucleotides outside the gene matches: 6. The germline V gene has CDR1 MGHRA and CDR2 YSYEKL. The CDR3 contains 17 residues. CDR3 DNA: TGCGCCAGCAGCCGTCCGACTAGCGGGGCGAGCACAGATACGCAGTATTTT. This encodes CASSRPTSGASTDTQYF.

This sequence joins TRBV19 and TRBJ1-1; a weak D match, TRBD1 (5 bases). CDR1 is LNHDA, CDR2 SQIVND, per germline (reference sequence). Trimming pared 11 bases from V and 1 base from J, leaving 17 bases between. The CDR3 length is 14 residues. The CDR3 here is CASQSEGPNTEAFF. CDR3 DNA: TGTGCCTCCCAGTCGGAGGGGCCGAACACTGAAGCTTTCTTT.

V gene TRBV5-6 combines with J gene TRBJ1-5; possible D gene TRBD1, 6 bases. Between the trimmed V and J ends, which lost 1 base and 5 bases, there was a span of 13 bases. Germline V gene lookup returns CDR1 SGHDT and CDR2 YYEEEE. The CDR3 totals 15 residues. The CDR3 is CASSLIDRRDQPQHF. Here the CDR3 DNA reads TGTGCCAGCAGCTTGATCGACAGGAGAGATCAGCCCCAGCATTTT.

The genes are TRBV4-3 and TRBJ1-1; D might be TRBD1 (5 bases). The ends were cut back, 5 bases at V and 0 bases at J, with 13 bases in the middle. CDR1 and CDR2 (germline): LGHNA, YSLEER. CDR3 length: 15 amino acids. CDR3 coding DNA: TGCGCCAGCAGCTTAAGGGGCACCTTGAACACTGAAGCTTTCTTT. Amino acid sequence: CASSLRGTLNTEAFF.

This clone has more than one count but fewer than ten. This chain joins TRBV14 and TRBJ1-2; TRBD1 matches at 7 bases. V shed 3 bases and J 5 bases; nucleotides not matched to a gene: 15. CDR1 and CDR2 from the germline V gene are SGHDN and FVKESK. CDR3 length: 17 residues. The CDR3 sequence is CASSHRFQGDSIYGYTF. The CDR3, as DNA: TGTGCCAGCAGCCATCGCTTTCAAGGGGACAGCATATATGGCTACACCTTC.

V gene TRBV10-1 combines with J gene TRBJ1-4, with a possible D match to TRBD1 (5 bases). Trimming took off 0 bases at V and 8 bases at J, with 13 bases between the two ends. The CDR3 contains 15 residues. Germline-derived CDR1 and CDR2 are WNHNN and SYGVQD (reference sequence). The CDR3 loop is CASSESGGAGEKLFF. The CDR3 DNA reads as TGCGCCAGCAGTGAGTCGGGCGGAGCAGGGGAAAAACTGTTTTTT.

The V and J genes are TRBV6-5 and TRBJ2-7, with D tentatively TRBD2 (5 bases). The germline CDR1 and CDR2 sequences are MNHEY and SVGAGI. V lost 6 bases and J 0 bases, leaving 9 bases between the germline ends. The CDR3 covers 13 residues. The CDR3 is CASRPGISYEQYF. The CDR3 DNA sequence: TGTGCCAGCAGACCCGGGATCTCCTACGAGCAGTACTTC.

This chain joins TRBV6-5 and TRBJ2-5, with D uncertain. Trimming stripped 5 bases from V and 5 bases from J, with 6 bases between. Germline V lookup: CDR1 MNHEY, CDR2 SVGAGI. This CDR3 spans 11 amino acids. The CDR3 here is CASSAGETQYF. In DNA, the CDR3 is TGTGCCAGCAGTGCCGGGGAGACCCAGTACTTC.

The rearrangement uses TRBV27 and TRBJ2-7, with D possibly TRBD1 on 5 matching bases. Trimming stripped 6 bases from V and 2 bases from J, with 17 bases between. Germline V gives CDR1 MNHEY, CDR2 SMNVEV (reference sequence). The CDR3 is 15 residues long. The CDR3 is CASSLSRPGTYEQYF. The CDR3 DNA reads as TGTGCCAGCAGCCTATCTCGGCCAGGGACCTACGAGCAGTACTTC.